The TCR beta chain described here comes from a study of naive CD8 T cells in extremely preterm neonates (dated by TCRdb to about 2017). In terms of the full investigation: Sorted naive CD8+ T cells from four age groups (extremely preterm neonates, term neonates, young children and adults) were used in the study to compare TCRbeta CDR3 repertoires. Overall study outcomes, separate from this receptor: To track T cell development within individuals, the authors urged prospective longitudinal studies of preterm and term neonates. A higher proportion of shared CDR3 nucleotide sequences was found in preterm neonates (2.7%) than in term neonates (approximately 0.4%), young children (roughly 0.03%) and adults (approximately 0.01%). The authors noted a small sample size and variable productive template counts among preterm samples as limitations. Preterm CDR3s were shorter, with fewer N additions and less junctional trimming, and were closer to germline than those of older groups. Significantly lower iChao1 richness than in all other age groups (p < 0.05) and an even clone distribution were observed in preterm neonates, indicating a less rich repertoire.

In regard to this clone: Its target antigen remains unknown. No much larger clone exists at a distance of one base, and base qualities are not known.

TCRbeta CDR3 regions were amplified from genomic DNA by a two-step, bias-controlled multiplex PCR. The multiplex PCR used primers specific for every TRBV and TRBJ gene segment. The immunoSEQ Assay was used to generate TCRbeta repertoire data. The paper's processing steps were these. To merge closely related sequences, reads went through filtering and clustering using a relative-frequency ratio and a modified nearest-neighbor algorithm. V, D and J gene assignments for CDR3 sequences followed IMGT annotation. Template counts were corrected for PCR amplification bias and quantified by comparison with synthetic TCR CDR3 analog sequences. Analyses were restricted to unique productive sequences, meaning in-frame CDR3 sequences without stop codons. Clonality, defined as 1 minus Pielou's evenness, and iChao1 richness were computed with the immunoSEQ Analyzer software. Statistical tests were run in JMP, with either Student's t-test or a non-parametric test chosen according to Shapiro-Wilk normality results. TCRdb limited this immuneACCESS table to in-frame rearrangements with V and J called. A share of clones is missing; checked studies link under half to unresolved V genes, and the rest is unexplained. The V and J calls and clone size come from that table; D and trimming were worked out from the DNA. The sample has about 6,100 clones on record, under 99% of them singletons. Together, the top ten hold just over 0.4% of the sample.

CDR1 and CDR2 are drawn from the germline V gene: SGHDT, YYEEEE. V lost 0 bases and J lost 4 bases; the stretch between them is 7 bases long. The CDR3 contains 13 residues, cysteine and phenylalanine counted. The kept DNA is CDR3 alone, 39 bases in frame from the first base. Term cord blood came from roughly 5 elective full-term cesarean deliveries at roughly 36-41 weeks of gestation, without labor or rupture of membranes. The study left out pregnancies involving fetal demise, active maternal HSV infection or known maternal HIV infection. A FACSAria III cell sorter was used to sort live, Annexin V-negative naive CD8+ T cells (CD3+CD8+CD45RA+CCR7+). Between roughly 17,000 and 110,000 naive CD8+ T cells were sorted per sample. Preassembled standardized sampling kits were used to collect mixed venous-arterial cord blood. Cord blood was held at room temperature, and processing was completed within 4 hours of collection. Ficoll-Paque density gradient centrifugation of diluted blood was used to isolate mononuclear cells. Mononuclear cells were cryopreserved in about 10% DMSO with about 90% FBS and stored long term at -150°C before sorting. After thawing, the cells were stained with Annexin V and with antibodies against CD3, CD8, CCR7 and CD45RA. The DNeasy Blood and Tissue Kit was used to extract genomic DNA from sorted cell pellets that had been snap-frozen.

The sequencing sample was made of naive CD8+ T cells from cord blood. The rearrangement combines TRBV5-6 with TRBJ1-1; possibly the D gene is TRBD1, per 6 matching bases. This receptor was identified in a newborn in good health. At the DNA level, the sequence is TGTGCCAGCAGCTTGGACAGGGCCACTGAAGCTTTCTTT. This translates into CASSLDRATEAFF.